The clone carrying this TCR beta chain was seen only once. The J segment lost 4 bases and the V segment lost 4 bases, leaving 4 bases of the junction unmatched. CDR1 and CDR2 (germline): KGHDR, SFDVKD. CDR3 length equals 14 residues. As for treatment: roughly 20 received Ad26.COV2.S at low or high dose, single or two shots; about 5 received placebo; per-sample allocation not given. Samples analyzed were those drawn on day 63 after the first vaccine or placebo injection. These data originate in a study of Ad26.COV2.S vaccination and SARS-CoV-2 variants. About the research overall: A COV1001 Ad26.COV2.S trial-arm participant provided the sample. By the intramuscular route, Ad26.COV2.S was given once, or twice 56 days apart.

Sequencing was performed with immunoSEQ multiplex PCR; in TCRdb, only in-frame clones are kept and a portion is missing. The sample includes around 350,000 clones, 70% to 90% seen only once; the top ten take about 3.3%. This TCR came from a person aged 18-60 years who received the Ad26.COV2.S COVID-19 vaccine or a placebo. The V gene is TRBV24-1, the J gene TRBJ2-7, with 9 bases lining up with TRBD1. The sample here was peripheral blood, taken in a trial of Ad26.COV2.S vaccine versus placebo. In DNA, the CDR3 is TGTGCCACCAGTGAAGGGACAGGGAAATACGAGCAGTACTTC. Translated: CATSEGTGKYEQYF.